A single T cell receptor beta chain is shown here with its context. Its antigen is not identified. The assay used deep level. Clones were read by immunoSEQ multiplex PCR, and TCRdb kept only the in-frame ones, dropping some. The sample lists 2 million to 3 million clones; roughly 93% were seen once. These data come from a study of shared clonotypes between healthy human individuals. Study overall: Each donor had three CD4 naive, three CD4 memory, two CD8 naive and one CD8 memory plate.

General observations from the study: When naive CD4 clonotypes were compared across several donors, 4% to 6.5% were shared.

The length of the CDR3 is 12 residues. CDR1 and CDR2 from the germline V gene are MDHEN and SYDVKM. Trimming stripped 3 bases from V and 7 bases from J, with 9 bases between. The sequenced material came from naive CD4+ T cells from PBMCs. Subset noted: CD45RA+ positively selected. This TCR came from a man younger than 35 in good health. Some clones in this sample may be carry-over from other donors' samples. The V call is TRBV28, the J call TRBJ1-2; D ambiguous. The CDR3, as DNA: TGTGCCAGCAGTTTTGCGAGAAGTGGCTACACCTTC. As protein: CASSFARSGYTF.